This T cell receptor (beta chain) stems from a study of blood T cell repertoires in COVID-19. Germline values: CDR1 MNHEY, CDR2 SMNVEV (reference sequence). V dropped 0 bases and J dropped 7; count of bases not matched to a gene: 11. The CDR3 has 16 residues. Clones were sequenced by immunoSEQ multiplex PCR, and TCRdb holds only the in-frame ones, with some missing. Of 150,000 to 200,000 clones listed, around 90% are singletons. The clonotype comes from a human donor in a cohort sampled during active COVID-19. Sample: peripheral blood. The V and J genes are TRBV27 and TRBJ2-7; TRBD1 aligns across 8 bases. This CDR3 reads CASSLSSATGVGEQYF. CDR3 DNA: TGTGCCAGCAGTTTATCGTCGGCGACAGGGGTGGGGGAGCAGTACTTC.